Listed here are 27 T cell receptor beta chains from one sample, sequenced in a study of T cell clonotyping in hematopoietic cell transplantation. TCRdb's table, derived via immunoSEQ multiplex PCR, lists solely in-frame clones and lacks some. The table has under 6,000 clones, roughly 94% seen once; the top ten hold approximately 6.3%. The sample here was PBMCs, taken 180 days after allogeneic stem cell transplant. These receptor sequences come from a male patient aged 60 to 75 who had an allogeneic stem cell transplant from a related donor, so the T cells may come from the graft donor. Some clones in this sample may be carry-over from other donors' samples.

This chain joins TRBV11-2 and TRBJ1-1, with 7 bases identical to TRBD1. The germline V gene has CDR1 SGHAT and CDR2 FQNNGV. CDR3 length equals 14 residues. V was clipped by 7 bases and J by 4 bases; unmatched bases: 9. The CDR3 DNA follows: TGTGCCAGCACCCAAAGGGGGCAGCTCACTGAAGCTTTCTTT. As protein: CASTQRGQLTEAFF.

The rearrangement uses TRBV5-1 and TRBJ1-4; D is undetermined. The V end lost 5 bases, the J end lost 3 bases, and 8 bases lay between the germline ends. The CDR3 runs to 13 residues. CDR1 and CDR2 (germline): SGHRS, YFSETQ. The CDR3 loop reads CASSSRSNEKLFF. The CDR3 bases are TGCGCCAGCAGTAGCCGATCTAATGAAAAACTGTTTTTT.

As for this clone: A single base separates this from a much larger clone, so it may be a read error. Other DNA sequences in the same sample also yield this CDR3. V gene TRBV5-1 combines with J gene TRBJ1-1; D is unclear. V was clipped by 2 bases and J by 1 base, with 6 bases between them. Germline loops: CDR1 SGHRS, CDR2 YFSETQ. The CDR3 contains 13 residues. DNA for the CDR3: TGCGCCAGCAGCTTATCCTGGAACACTGAAGCTTTCTTT. Translation: CASSLSWNTEAFF.

The V gene is TRBV19, the J gene TRBJ2-1; D unresolved. From germline, CDR1 is LNHDA and CDR2 SQIVND (reference sequence). Trimming removed 4 bases at V and 9 bases at J, with 7 bases between. The CDR3 contains 11 residues. CDR3 amino acids: CASSSRTEQFF. DNA of the CDR3: TGTGCCAGTAGTAGCCGGACTGAGCAGTTCTTC.

The J gene is TRBJ1-2, the V gene TRBV5-4; 8 bases agree with TRBD1. Trimming removed 4 bases from V and 2 bases from J; junction bases left unmatched: 4. The CDR3 is 14 amino acids. The germline gives CDR1 SGHNT, CDR2 YYREEE (reference sequence). This chain's CDR3 is CASSPQGANYGYTF. The CDR3 DNA is TGTGCCAGCAGCCCTCAGGGGGCCAACTATGGCTACACCTTC. Variable domain in full (rest from reference TRBV5-4 and TRBJ1-2): ETGVTQSPTHLIKTRGQQVTLRCSSQSGHNTVSWYQQALGQGPQFIFQYYREEENGRGNFPPRFSGLQFPNYSSELNVNALELDDSALYLCASSPQGANYGYTFGSGTRLTVV.

The rearrangement links TRBV30 to TRBJ2-2, with 9 bases fitting TRBD1. The CDR3 length is 14 residues. Germline trimming cut 3 bases from V and 4 bases from J; bases unmatched to any gene: 3. CDR1 is GTSNPN and CDR2 is SVGIG in the germline V gene (reference sequence). The CDR3 here is CAWRTGGGTGELFF. The CDR3 region has the DNA TGTGCCTGGAGGACAGGGGGGGGCACCGGGGAGCTGTTTTTT.

The CDR3 region is CASSADRGGNQPQHF. The CDR3 DNA follows: TGCGCCAGCAGCGCTGACAGGGGGGGCAATCAGCCCCAGCATTTT. The genes are TRBV10-1 and TRBJ1-5; 9 positions agree with TRBD1. From germline, CDR1 is WNHNN and CDR2 SYGVQD (reference sequence). J gave up 2 bases and V 6 bases, and 5 bases lay outside the gene matches. The CDR3 is made up of 15 amino acids.

The rearrangement links TRBV11-2 to TRBJ1-1, with D perhaps TRBD1 (5 bases). Germline V CDR1 and CDR2: SGHAT, FQNNGV. This CDR3 contains 13 residues. Trimming removed 5 bases from V and 1 base from J, with 8 bases in between. The DNA of the CDR3 is TGTGCCAGCAGCAACGGGGGGAACACTGAAGCTTTCTTT. This translates into CASSNGGNTEAFF.

V gene TRBV4-3 combines with J gene TRBJ2-1; 9 positions agree with TRBD2. This CDR3 contains 15 residues. V shed 1 base and J 10 bases; nucleotides not matched to a gene: 8. From germline, CDR1 is LGHNA and CDR2 YSLEER. Written as DNA, the CDR3 is TGCGCCAGCAGCCAAGGGGGCGGGGGGGCAAGGGAGCAGTTCTTC. Translated: CASSQGGGGAREQFF.

This clone was observed a single time. The chain links TRBV13 to TRBJ2-7; 13 nucleotides agree with TRBD2. The V gene end was trimmed by 5 bases and the J gene end by 4 bases; junction bases not matched to a gene: 5. Looked up from germline, CDR1 is PRHDT and CDR2 is FYEKMQ (reference sequence). CDR3 length equals 15 residues. The CDR3 DNA sequence: TGTGCCAGCAGCAGGGGACTAGCGGGAAGGTACGAGCAGTACTTC. Residues: CASSRGLAGRYEQYF.

V is TRBV7-3 and J is TRBJ2-3; perhaps TRBD2 as D (7 bases). Germline V gene lookup returns CDR1 SGHTA and CDR2 FQGTGA. The CDR3 length is 14 residues. V was clipped by 5 bases and J by 1 base, with 10 bases between them. CDR3 DNA sequence: TGTGCCAGCAGCCAAGGGGGGGGCACAGATACGCAGTATTTT. Its protein product is CASSQGGGTDTQYF.

J is TRBJ1-2 and V is TRBV4-3; maybe TRBD1 (6 bases). The CDR3 length is 14 residues. Germline V gene data show CDR1 as LGHNA and CDR2 as YSLEER. V lost 1 base, J lost 8 bases, and 14 bases lay in between. CDR3 nucleotides: TGCGCCAGCAGCCAAGTACTTAAGGGGGGCGGCTACACCTTC. Translating gives CASSQVLKGGGYTF.

The gene calls are TRBV5-6 and TRBJ2-7; tentatively, D is TRBD1 (5 bases). The CDR3 has 10 residues. V was trimmed by 0 bases and J by 11 bases, leaving 6 bases between them. CDR1 and CDR2 from the germline V gene are SGHDT and YYEEEE. The CDR3 here is CASSLGGKYF. Written as DNA, the CDR3 is TGTGCCAGCAGCTTGGGGGGCAAGTACTTC.

This rearrangement joins TRBV27 to TRBJ2-3; the D gene could be TRBD1 or TRBD2 (5 bases each). The CDR3 extends over 13 amino acids. CDR1 and CDR2 (germline): MNHEY, SMNVEV (reference sequence). V was shortened by 4 bases and J by 0 bases, with 5 bases between the two germline ends. The CDR3 nucleotides read TGTGCCAGCAGTTGGGACAGCACAGATACGCAGTATTTT. Translating gives CASSWDSTDTQYF.

The rearrangement uses TRBV30 and TRBJ1-1; D unresolved. The V end lost 5 bases, the J end lost 0 bases, and 4 bases lay between the germline ends. CDR3 size: 11 residues. Per the germline V gene, CDR1 is GTSNPN and CDR2 is SVGIG (reference sequence). CDR3 sequence reads: CAWYLNTEAFF. The CDR3 DNA is TGTGCCTGGTACCTGAACACTGAAGCTTTCTTT.

CDR3 protein: CASSETRDQPQHF. DNA for the CDR3: TGTGCCAGCAGTGAAACGAGGGATCAGCCCCAGCATTTT. This chain uses TRBV6-1 with TRBJ1-5; D unclear. The germline CDR1 and CDR2 sequences are MNHNS and SASEGT. V gave up 2 bases and J gave up 5 bases, with 7 bases separating them. This CDR3 spans 13 amino acids.

This clone appeared once. The chain recombines TRBV5-6 with TRBJ1-2, with a possible D match to TRBD1 (5 bases). Trimming cost V 0 bases and J 7 bases, with 10 bases left between them. Per the germline V gene, CDR1 is SGHDT and CDR2 is YYEEEE. The CDR3 contains 13 residues. CDR3 protein: CASSLVPGSGYTF. Here the CDR3 DNA reads TGTGCCAGCAGCTTGGTGCCAGGGAGTGGCTACACCTTC.

This clone was observed once. This chain connects TRBV4-2 to TRBJ2-5, with D unresolved. Germline-derived CDR1 and CDR2 are LGHNA and YNFKEQ. The length of the CDR3 is 11 residues. The V end was cut by 1 base, the J end by 5 bases, with 2 bases between. In DNA form, the CDR3 reads TGTGCCAGCAGCCAAGCCGAGACCCAGTACTTC. Translating gives CASSQAETQYF.

In this sample, this clone turned up once. This chain links TRBV6-5 with TRBJ1-1; D is unresolved. CDR3 size: 14 residues. In germline, CDR1 is MNHEY, CDR2 SVGAGI. V lost 6 bases and J 1 base, leaving 12 bases between the germline ends. The CDR3 bases are TGTGCCAGCAGCCCGGACGTGTGGAACACTGAAGCTTTCTTT. This gives the protein CASSPDVWNTEAFF.

This clone appeared once. This chain connects TRBV7-6 to TRBJ2-7, with 10 bases fitting TRBD2. The V gene end was trimmed by 4 bases and the J gene end by 4 bases; junction bases not matched to a gene: 16. CDR3 length: 18 residues. Germline CDR1 SGHVS, CDR2 FNYEAQ. The CDR3 DNA reads TGTGCCAGCAGCTACAAAGTGCCCTCCAGCGGGGGGGTGTACGAGCAGTACTTC. This gives the protein CASSYKVPSSGGVYEQYF.

This chain links TRBV5-6 with TRBJ1-2; 9 positions match TRBD1. The trim removed 1 base at V and 8 bases at J, leaving 9 bases unmatched. CDR3 length: 15 residues. The germline gives CDR1 SGHDT, CDR2 YYEEEE. CDR3 DNA sequence: TGTGCCAGCAGCTTGTCTTTTACAGGGGGCGCGGGCTACACCTTC. Protein product: CASSLSFTGGAGYTF.

The rearrangement links TRBV30 to TRBJ2-7, with a possible D match to TRBD2 (6 bases). The CDR3 spans 14 residues. V was clipped by 2 bases and J by 6 bases, with 17 bases between them. Per the germline V gene, CDR1 is GTSNPN and CDR2 is SVGIG (reference sequence). This CDR3 reads CAWSTGEGSGEQYF. The CDR3 DNA follows: TGTGCCTGGAGTACGGGGGAAGGGAGCGGCGAGCAGTACTTC. Drawing the rest from reference TRBV30 and TRBJ2-7, the complete variable domain is SQTIHQWPATLVQPVGSPLSLECTVEGTSNPNLYWYRQAAGRGLQLLFYSVGIGQISSEVPQNLSASRPQDRQFILSSKKLLLSDSGFYLCAWSTGEGSGEQYFGPGTRLTVT.

This chain uses TRBV19 with TRBJ2-4, with D possibly matching TRBD1 (5 bases). The germline CDR1 and CDR2 sequences are LNHDA and SQIVND (reference sequence). The CDR3 spans 15 residues. Between the trimmed V and J ends, which lost 7 bases and 0 bases, there was a span of 13 bases. This CDR3 reads CASTPAGLAKNIQYF. CDR3 coding DNA: TGTGCCAGTACCCCGGCAGGGTTAGCCAAAAACATTCAGTACTTC.

This rearrangement joins TRBV5-1 to TRBJ2-7; D is perhaps TRBD1 or TRBD2 (6 bases each). Trimming cost V 0 bases and J 5 bases, with 15 bases left between them. Germline-derived CDR1 and CDR2 are SGHRS and YFSETQ. This CDR3 is 15 amino acids long. The CDR3 DNA sequence: TGCGCCAGCAGCTTGGGTCGGACAGCGGGTCACGAGCAGTACTTC. Its translation: CASSLGRTAGHEQYF. Looking up the rest from reference TRBV5-1 and TRBJ2-7 gives the full variable domain: KAGVTQTPRYLIKTRGQQVTLSCSPISGHRSVSWYQQTPGQGLQFLFEYFSETQRNKGNFPGRFSGRQFSNSRSEMNVSTLELGDSALYLCASSLGRTAGHEQYFGPGTRLTVT.

V usage is TRBV4-3 and J usage is TRBJ2-2, with 11 nucleotides matching TRBD2. The CDR3 runs to 19 residues. Per germline, CDR1 LGHNA and CDR2 YSLEER. V was clipped by 1 base and J by 4 bases; unmatched bases: 11. For the CDR3, the DNA is TGCGCCAGCAGCCAAGTTTCGGGACTAGCGGCGACGATCACCGGGGAGCTGTTTTTT. It yields the protein CASSQVSGLAATITGELFF.

V gene TRBV5-1 combines with J gene TRBJ2-7; 10 nucleotides match TRBD2. After removal of 2 bases from V and 3 bases from J, the junction contained 5 bases not matched to a gene. The CDR3 covers 15 residues. Germline values: CDR1 SGHRS, CDR2 YFSETQ. The CDR3, as DNA: TGCGCCAGCAGCTTAGGGACTAGCGCTTTCTACGAGCAGTACTTC. This codes for CASSLGTSAFYEQYF.

The chain recombines TRBV7-3 with TRBJ1-1; 7 nucleotides match TRBD1. The CDR3 spans 14 residues. The germline gives CDR1 SGHTA, CDR2 FQGTGA. After removal of 0 bases from V and 2 bases from J, the junction contained 0 bases not matched to a gene. The CDR3 sequence: CASSLTGGNTEAFF. The CDR3 region has the DNA TGTGCCAGCAGCTTAACAGGGGGCAACACTGAAGCTTTCTTT.